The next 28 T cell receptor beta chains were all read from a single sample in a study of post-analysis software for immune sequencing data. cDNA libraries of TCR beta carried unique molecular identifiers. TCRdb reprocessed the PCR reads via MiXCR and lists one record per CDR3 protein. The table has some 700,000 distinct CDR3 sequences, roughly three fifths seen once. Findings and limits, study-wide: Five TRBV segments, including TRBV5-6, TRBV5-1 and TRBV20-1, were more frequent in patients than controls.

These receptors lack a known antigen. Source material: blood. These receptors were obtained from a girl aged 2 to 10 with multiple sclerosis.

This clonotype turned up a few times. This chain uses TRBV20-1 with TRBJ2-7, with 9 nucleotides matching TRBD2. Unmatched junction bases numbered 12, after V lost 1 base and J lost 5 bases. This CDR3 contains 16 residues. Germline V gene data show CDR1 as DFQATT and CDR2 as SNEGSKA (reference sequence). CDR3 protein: CSARAPTSGMIHEQYF. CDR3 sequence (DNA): TGCAGTGCTAGAGCCCCGACTAGCGGTATGATACACGAGCAGTACTTC.

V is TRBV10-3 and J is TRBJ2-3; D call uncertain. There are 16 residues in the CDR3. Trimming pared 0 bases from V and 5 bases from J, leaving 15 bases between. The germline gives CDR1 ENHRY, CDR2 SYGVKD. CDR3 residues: CAISESMSDREDTQYF. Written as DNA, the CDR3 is TGTGCCATCAGTGAGTCGATGAGCGATCGTGAAGATACGCAGTATTTT.

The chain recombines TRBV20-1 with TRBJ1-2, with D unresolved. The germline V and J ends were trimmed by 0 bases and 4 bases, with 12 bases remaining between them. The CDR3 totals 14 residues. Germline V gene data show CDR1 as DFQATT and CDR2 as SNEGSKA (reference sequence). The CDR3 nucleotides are TGCAGTGCTAGAGATCCCAGAAATAGCTATGGCTACACCTTC. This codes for CSARDPRNSYGYTF.

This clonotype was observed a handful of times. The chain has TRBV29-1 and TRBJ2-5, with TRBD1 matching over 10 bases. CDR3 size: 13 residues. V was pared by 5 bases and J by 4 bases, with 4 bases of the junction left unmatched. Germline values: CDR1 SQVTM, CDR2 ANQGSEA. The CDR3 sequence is CSVRQGAGETQYF. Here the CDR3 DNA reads TGCAGCGTTAGACAGGGGGCGGGAGAGACCCAGTACTTC.

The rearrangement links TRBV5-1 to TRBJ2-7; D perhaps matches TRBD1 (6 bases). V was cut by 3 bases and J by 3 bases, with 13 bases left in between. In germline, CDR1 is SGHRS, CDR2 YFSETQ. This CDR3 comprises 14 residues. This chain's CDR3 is CASSSRDTSYEQYF. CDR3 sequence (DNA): TGCGCCAGCAGCTCCCGGGACACCAGCTACGAGCAGTACTTC.

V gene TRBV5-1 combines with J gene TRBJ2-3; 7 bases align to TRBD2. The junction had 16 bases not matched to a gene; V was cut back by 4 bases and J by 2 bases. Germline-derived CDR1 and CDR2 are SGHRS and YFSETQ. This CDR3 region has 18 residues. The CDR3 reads CASSRTGLVTTPTDTQYF. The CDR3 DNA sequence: TGCGCCAGCAGCCGGACCGGACTAGTCACAACTCCCACAGATACGCAGTATTTT.

The CDR3 region is CASRLTGSQETQYF. DNA for the CDR3: TGCGCCAGCCGTCTTACAGGGTCTCAAGAGACCCAGTACTTC. J is TRBJ2-5 and V is TRBV5-1; D might be TRBD1 (6 bases). Germline assignment: CDR1 SGHRS and CDR2 YFSETQ. V gave up 7 bases and J gave up 2 bases, with 15 bases separating them. The CDR3 loop spans 14 amino acids.

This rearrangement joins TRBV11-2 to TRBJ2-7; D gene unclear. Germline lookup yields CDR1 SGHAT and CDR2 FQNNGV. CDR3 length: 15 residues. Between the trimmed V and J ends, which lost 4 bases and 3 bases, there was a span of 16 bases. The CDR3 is CASSSPTYGVYEQYF. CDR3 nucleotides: TGTGCCAGCAGCTCCCCTACGTATGGGGTCTACGAGCAGTACTTC.

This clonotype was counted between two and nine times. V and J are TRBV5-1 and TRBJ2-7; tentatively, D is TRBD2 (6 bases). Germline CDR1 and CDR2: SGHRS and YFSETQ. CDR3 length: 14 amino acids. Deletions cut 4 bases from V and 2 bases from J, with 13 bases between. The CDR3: CASSPGTAPYEQYF. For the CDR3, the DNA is TGCGCCAGCAGCCCGGGGACTGCGCCCTACGAGCAGTACTTC.

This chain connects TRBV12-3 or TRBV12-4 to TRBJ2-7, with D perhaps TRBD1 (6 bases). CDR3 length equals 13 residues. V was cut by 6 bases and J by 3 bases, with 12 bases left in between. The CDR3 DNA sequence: TGTGCCAGCAGGGACAGCGGAAGCTACGAGCAGTACTTC. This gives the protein CASRDSGSYEQYF.

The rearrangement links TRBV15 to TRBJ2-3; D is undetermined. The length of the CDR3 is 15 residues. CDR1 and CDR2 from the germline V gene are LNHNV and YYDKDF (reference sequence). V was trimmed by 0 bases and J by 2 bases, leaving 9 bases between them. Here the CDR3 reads CATSRDGEPTDTQYF. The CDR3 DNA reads TGTGCCACCAGCAGAGATGGTGAGCCCACAGATACGCAGTATTTT.

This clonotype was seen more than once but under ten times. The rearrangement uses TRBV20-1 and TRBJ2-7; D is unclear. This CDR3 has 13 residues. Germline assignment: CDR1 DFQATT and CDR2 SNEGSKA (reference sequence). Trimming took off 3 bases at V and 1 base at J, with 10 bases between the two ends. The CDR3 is CSARAANSYEQYF. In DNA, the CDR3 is TGCAGTGCTAGGGCAGCGAATTCCTACGAGCAGTACTTC.

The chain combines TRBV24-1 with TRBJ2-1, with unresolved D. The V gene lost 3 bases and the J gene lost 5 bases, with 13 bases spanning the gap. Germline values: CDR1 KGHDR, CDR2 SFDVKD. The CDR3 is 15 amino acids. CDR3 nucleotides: TGTGCCACCAGTGATGGATGGTCACCCGACAATGAGCAGTTCTTC. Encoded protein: CATSDGWSPDNEQFF.

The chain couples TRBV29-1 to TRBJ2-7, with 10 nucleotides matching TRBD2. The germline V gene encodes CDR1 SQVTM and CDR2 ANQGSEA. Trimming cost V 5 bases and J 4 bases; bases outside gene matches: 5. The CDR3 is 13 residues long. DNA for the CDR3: TGCAGCGTTACAGTAGCGGGGGGTTACGAGCAGTACTTC. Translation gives CSVTVAGGYEQYF.

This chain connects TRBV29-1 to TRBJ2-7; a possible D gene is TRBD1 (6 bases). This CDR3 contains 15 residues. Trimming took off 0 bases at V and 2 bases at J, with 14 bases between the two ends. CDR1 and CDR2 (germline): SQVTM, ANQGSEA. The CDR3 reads CSVEDRGPPAYEQYF. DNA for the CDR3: TGCAGCGTTGAAGACAGGGGTCCCCCCGCCTACGAGCAGTACTTC.

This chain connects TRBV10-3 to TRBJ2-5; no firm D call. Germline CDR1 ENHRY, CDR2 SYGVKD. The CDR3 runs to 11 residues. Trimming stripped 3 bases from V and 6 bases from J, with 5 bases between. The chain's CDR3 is CAISEDKTQYF. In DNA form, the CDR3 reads TGTGCCATCAGTGAAGATAAGACCCAGTACTTC.

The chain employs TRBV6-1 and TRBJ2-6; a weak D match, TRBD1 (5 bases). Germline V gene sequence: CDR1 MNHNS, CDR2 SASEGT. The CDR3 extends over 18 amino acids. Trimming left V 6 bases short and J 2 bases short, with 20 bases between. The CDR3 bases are TGTGCCAGCAGCCCCGGACATCTTGCCACGACTGGGGCCAACGTCCTGACTTTC. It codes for CASSPGHLATTGANVLTF.

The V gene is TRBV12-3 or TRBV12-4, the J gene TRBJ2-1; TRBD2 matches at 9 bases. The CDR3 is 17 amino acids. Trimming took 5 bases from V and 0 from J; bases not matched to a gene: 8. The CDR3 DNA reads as TGTGCCAGCAGTCCCTTTGCGGGGGGGGGCTCCTACAATGAGCAGTTCTTC. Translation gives CASSPFAGGGSYNEQFF.

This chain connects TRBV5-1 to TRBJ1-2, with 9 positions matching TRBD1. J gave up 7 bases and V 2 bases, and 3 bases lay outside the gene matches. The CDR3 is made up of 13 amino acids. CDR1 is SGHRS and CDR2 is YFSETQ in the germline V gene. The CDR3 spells CASSLKDRGGYTF. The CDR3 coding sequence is TGCGCCAGCAGCTTAAAGGACAGGGGTGGCTACACCTTC.

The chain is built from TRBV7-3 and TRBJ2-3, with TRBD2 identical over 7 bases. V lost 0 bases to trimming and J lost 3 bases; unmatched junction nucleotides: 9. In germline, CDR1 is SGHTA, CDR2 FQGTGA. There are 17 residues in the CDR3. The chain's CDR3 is CASSLTGTLARTDTQYF. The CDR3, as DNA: TGTGCCAGCAGCTTAACAGGCACACTAGCGAGAACAGATACGCAGTATTTT.

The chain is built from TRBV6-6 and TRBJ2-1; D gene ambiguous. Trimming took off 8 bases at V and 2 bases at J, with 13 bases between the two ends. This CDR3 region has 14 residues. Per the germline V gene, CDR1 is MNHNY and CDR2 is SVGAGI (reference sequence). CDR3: CASQGPDTYNEQFF. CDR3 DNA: TGTGCCAGCCAAGGTCCTGATACCTACAATGAGCAGTTCTTC.

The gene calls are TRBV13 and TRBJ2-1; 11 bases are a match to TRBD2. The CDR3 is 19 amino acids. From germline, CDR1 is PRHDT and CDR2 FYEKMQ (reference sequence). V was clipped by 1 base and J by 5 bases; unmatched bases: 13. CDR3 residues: CASSLEVLSGRAGNNEQFF. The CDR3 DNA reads TGTGCCAGCAGCTTAGAAGTTCTTAGCGGGAGGGCCGGTAACAATGAGCAGTTCTTC.

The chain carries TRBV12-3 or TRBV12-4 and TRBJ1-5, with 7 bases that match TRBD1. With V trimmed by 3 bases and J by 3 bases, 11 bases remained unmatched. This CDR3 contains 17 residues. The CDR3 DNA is TGTGCCAGCAGTTTTAGAATTGACAGGGTTATCAATCAGCCCCAGCATTTT. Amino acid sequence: CASSFRIDRVINQPQHF.

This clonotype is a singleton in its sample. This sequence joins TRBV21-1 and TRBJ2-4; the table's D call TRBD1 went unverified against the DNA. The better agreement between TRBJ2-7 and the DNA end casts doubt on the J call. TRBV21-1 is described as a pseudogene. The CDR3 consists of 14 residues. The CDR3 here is CASRKGQGSIEQYF. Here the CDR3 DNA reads TGTGCCAGCAGGAAAGGACAGGGATCGATCGAGCAGTACTTC.

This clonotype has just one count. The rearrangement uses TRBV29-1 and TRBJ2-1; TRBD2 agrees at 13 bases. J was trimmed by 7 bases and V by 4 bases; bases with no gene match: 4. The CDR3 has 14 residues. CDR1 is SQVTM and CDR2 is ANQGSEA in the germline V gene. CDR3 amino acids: CSVAGTSGVNEQFF. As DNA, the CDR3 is TGCAGCGTTGCCGGGACTAGCGGGGTAAATGAGCAGTTCTTC.

CDR3 DNA sequence: TGCGCCAGCAGGGCCCCGGGACCTGATGAAAAACTGTTTTTT. It specifies CASRAPGPDEKLFF. V gene TRBV5-1 combines with J gene TRBJ1-4, with D perhaps TRBD1 (5 bases). Trimming took 5 bases from V and 6 from J, leaving 14 bases between them. The CDR3 length is 14 residues. The germline V gene encodes CDR1 SGHRS and CDR2 YFSETQ.

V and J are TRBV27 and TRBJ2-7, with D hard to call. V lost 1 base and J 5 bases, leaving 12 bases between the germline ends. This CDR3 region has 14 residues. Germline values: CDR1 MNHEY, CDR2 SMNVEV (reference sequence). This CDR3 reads CASSLLGPWDEQYF. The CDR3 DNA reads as TGTGCCAGCAGTTTATTAGGGCCGTGGGACGAGCAGTACTTC.

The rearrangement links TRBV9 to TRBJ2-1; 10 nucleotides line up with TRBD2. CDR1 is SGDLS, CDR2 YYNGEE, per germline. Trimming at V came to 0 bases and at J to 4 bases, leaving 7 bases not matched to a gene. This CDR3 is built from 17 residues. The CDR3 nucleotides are TGTGCCAGCAGCGTAGGACTAGCGGGTCTTGGGTACAATGAGCAGTTCTTC. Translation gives CASSVGLAGLGYNEQFF.